Below, 15 T cell receptor beta chains from the same sample are listed, as sequenced in a study of blood T cell repertoires in COVID-19. Measured with immunoSEQ multiplex PCR; TCRdb has only the in-frame clones, and not every one. The sample contains some 210,000 clones, around four fifths of which appear only once. The sample taken for sequencing was PBMCs or T cells enriched from blood (not recorded which). The receptors originated from a man aged 35-49 years who had recovered from COVID-19.

In nucleotides, the CDR3 is TGTGCCAGCAGCCCAAGGGGGACAGGGAACGAAAAACTGTTTTTT. Its translation: CASSPRGTGNEKLFF. The chain combines TRBV13 with TRBJ1-4; 9 bases fit TRBD1. The CDR3 sequence is 15 residues long. Trimming removed 5 bases from V and 8 bases from J; junction bases left unmatched: 9. Germline V lookup: CDR1 PRHDT, CDR2 FYEKMQ (reference sequence).

The chain couples TRBV18 to TRBJ1-4, with a tentative D call TRBD1 (5 bases). The CDR3 has 17 residues. Germline lookup yields CDR1 KGHSH and CDR2 LQKENI. Trimming cost V 2 bases and J 3 bases, with 16 bases left between them. The CDR3 nucleotides are TGTGCCAGCTCACCAGCCGGGGGTCTGGCGTCTAATGAAAAACTGTTTTTT. This sequence encodes CASSPAGGLASNEKLFF.

The rearrangement links TRBV19 to TRBJ1-5; D is unclear. This CDR3 has 16 residues. From germline, CDR1 is LNHDA and CDR2 SQIVND (reference sequence). V lost 6 bases and J lost 0, with 15 bases in between. This CDR3 reads CASRDATANSNQPQHF. Written as DNA, the CDR3 is TGTGCCAGTAGGGATGCTACAGCTAATAGCAATCAGCCCCAGCATTTT.

By proportion, this clone is medium-sized. The chain combines TRBV29-1 with TRBJ1-2; D is unresolved. Trimming took off 4 bases at V and 5 bases at J, with 20 bases between the two ends. The CDR3 length is 15 residues. Germline CDR1 SQVTM, CDR2 ANQGSEA. In DNA, the CDR3 is TGCAGCGTTGTGAGGGCGCAATGGCCGGTGTATGGCTACACCTTC. It yields the protein CSVVRAQWPVYGYTF.

The chain carries TRBV25-1 and TRBJ2-7; 8 bases match TRBD1. CDR3 length equals 15 residues. CDR1 and CDR2 from the germline V gene are MGHDK and SYGVNS. Trimming at V came to 2 bases and at J to 2 bases, leaving 5 bases not matched to a gene. The CDR3 DNA is TGTGCCAGCAGTGAACCCGGGGACAGGCCCTACGAGCAGTACTTC. The encoded protein is CASSEPGDRPYEQYF.

The chain links TRBV10-2 to TRBJ2-1, with a weak D call TRBD2 (6 bases). Trimming stripped 4 bases from V and 4 bases from J, with 20 bases between. Looked up from germline, CDR1 is WSHSY and CDR2 is SAAADI. This CDR3 has 17 residues. The CDR3 DNA follows: TGCGCCAGCAGTGGGGGGAATGGGCGTGGGAGGTACAATGAGCAGTTCTTC. This gives the protein CASSGGNGRGRYNEQFF.

Written as DNA, the CDR3 is TGTGCCAGCAGCCTCGAAACAGGGAACTATGGCTACACCTTC. This encodes CASSLETGNYGYTF. J is TRBJ1-2 and V is TRBV5-6, with D tentatively TRBD1 (6 bases). CDR3 length: 14 residues. From germline, CDR1 is SGHDT and CDR2 YYEEEE. Trimming pared 4 bases from V and 2 bases from J, leaving 12 bases between.

The chain uses TRBV5-1 and TRBJ2-7, with D possibly being TRBD2 (5 bases). Trimming removed 6 bases from V and 0 bases from J, with 16 bases in between. The CDR3 sequence is 15 residues long. Germline V lookup: CDR1 SGHRS, CDR2 YFSETQ. The CDR3 bases are TGCGCCAGCACGCTCGACGGGGTTAGCTCCTACGAGCAGTACTTC. Its translation: CASTLDGVSSYEQYF. Full variable domain (remainder filled in from reference TRBV5-1 and TRBJ2-7): KAGVTQTPRYLIKTRGQQVTLSCSPISGHRSVSWYQQTPGQGLQFLFEYFSETQRNKGNFPGRFSGRQFSNSRSEMNVSTLELGDSALYLCASTLDGVSSYEQYFGPGTRLTVT.

The chain joins TRBV3-1 (or the pseudogene TRBV3-2) to TRBJ1-3; TRBD1 matches at 7 bases. The CDR3 extends over 16 amino acids. V shed 4 bases, J shed 0 bases, and the junction held 6 bases outside the gene matches. Germline V lookup: CDR1 LGHDT, CDR2 YNNKEL (reference sequence). CDR3 nucleotide sequence: TGTGCCAGCAGCCGAACCGGGACAGCCTCTGGAAACACCATATATTTT. This translates into CASSRTGTASGNTIYF.

The chain recombines TRBV7-9 with TRBJ1-2; 7 nucleotides align to TRBD1. CDR1 and CDR2 from the germline V gene are SEHNR and FQNEAQ (reference sequence). The CDR3 is 13 residues long. Trimming took 7 bases from V and 2 from J; bases not matched to a gene: 4. The CDR3 DNA follows: TGTGCCAGCACTCCGACAGGGAACTATGGCTACACCTTC. Protein: CASTPTGNYGYTF.

In this sample, this clone turned up a few times. The gene calls are TRBV4-1 and TRBJ2-2; a weak D match, TRBD1 (6 bases). Trimming took 0 bases from V and 0 from J, leaving 14 bases between them. The germline V gene has CDR1 MGHRA and CDR2 YSYEKL. The CDR3 has 18 amino acids. The CDR3 DNA is TGCGCCAGCAGCCAAGAACGGCCAGGGGATACGAACACCGGGGAGCTGTTTTTT. This codes for CASSQERPGDTNTGELFF.

The chain employs TRBV6-5 and TRBJ1-2; TRBD1 might be the D (5 bases). This CDR3 comprises 14 residues. In germline, CDR1 is MNHEY, CDR2 SVGAGI. Trimming pared 4 bases from V and 4 bases from J, leaving 13 bases between. The CDR3 coding sequence is TGTGCCAGCAGTTCCGGGGGGTTGGGCTATGGCTACACCTTC. Protein: CASSSGGLGYGYTF.

The V and J genes are TRBV6-6 and TRBJ1-5; 11 nucleotides agree with TRBD1. Trimming removed 5 bases from V and 4 bases from J; junction bases left unmatched: 13. Germline values: CDR1 MNHNY, CDR2 SVGAGI (reference sequence). The CDR3 is 18 amino acids. The CDR3 is CASSQRRNRDRGNQPQHF. The CDR3 DNA reads as TGTGCCAGCAGTCAACGGAGGAACCGGGACAGGGGGAATCAGCCCCAGCATTTT.

The chain uses TRBV27 and TRBJ2-7; 12 nucleotides align to TRBD2. CDR1 and CDR2 from the germline V gene are MNHEY and SMNVEV (reference sequence). With V trimmed by 6 bases and J by 3 bases, 3 bases remained unmatched. The CDR3 is 14 amino acids. This chain's CDR3 is CASRGLAGYYEQYF. The CDR3 region has the DNA TGTGCCAGCAGGGGACTAGCGGGTTACTACGAGCAGTACTTC.

The chain employs TRBV5-1 and TRBJ1-6; 7 nucleotides line up with TRBD1. The V and J ends lost 2 bases and 5 bases, in that order; junction bases with no gene match: 4. This CDR3 region has 15 residues. Germline V lookup: CDR1 SGHRS, CDR2 YFSETQ. The CDR3 loop reads CASSLPGTDNSPLHF. The CDR3 nucleotides read TGCGCCAGCAGCTTACCCGGGACAGATAATTCACCCCTCCACTTT.